This T cell receptor beta chain is drawn from a study of metastatic and nonmetastatic thyroid tumors. Study details: Thyroid patients, malignant and benign, had repertoires compared across blood and tumor or nodule tissue.

All patients reached thyroid surgery having received no treatment beforehand. With 0 bases clipped from V and 3 bases from J, the junction kept 11 bases outside the gene matches. The CDR3 runs 18 residues. CDR1 is ENHRY and CDR2 is SYGVKD in the germline V gene. In the original processing: Between-group CDR3 differences, defined by clinicopathological status, yielded a distant-metastasis classifier for papillary thyroid cancer. TCRdb re-called the PCR reads with MiXCR. The V and J calls were determined by TCRdb, not by the authors. The sample consists of around 38,000 clones, around 28% of them appearing once.

The source of this sequence is a male donor with papillary thyroid cancer or a benign thyroid nodule (not recorded which). Some clones in this sample may be carry-over from other donors' samples. The sequenced sample consisted of blood. The chain recombines TRBV10-3 with TRBJ1-5; TRBD1 matches at 7 bases. The CDR3 reads CAISESRQGTGVNQPQHF. Here the CDR3 DNA reads TGTGCCATCAGTGAGTCGAGACAGGGCACCGGGGTCAATCAGCCCCAGCATTTT.